A selection of T cell receptor beta chains follows, all from one sample in a study of cytotoxic CD8 clonotypes in ibrutinib-treated CLL. TCRdb's table, derived via immunoSEQ multiplex PCR, lists solely in-frame clones and lacks some. Found here are approximately 320,000 clones, 67% of them singletons; the top ten hold roughly 6.3%. This material consisted of PBMCs, taken after 36 months of ibrutinib treatment. The source is a human donor with chronic lymphocytic leukemia. CDR3s include the opening cysteine and the closing phenylalanine or tryptophan. The D gene is left open where the match is weak. Only some rows state a clone size, as once, few, many or a class for expanded clones.

14	TRBJ2-7	.	TRBV5-6	.	TGTGCCAGCAGCAGAGGGGACGGGACCTACGAGCAGTACTTC	CASSRGDGTYEQYF
16	TRBJ2-7	few	TRBV19	.	TGTGCCAGTAGTCTATCTGGACTTTCTAGCTCCTACGAGCAGTACTTC	CASSLSGLSSSYEQYF
14	TRBJ2-5	.	TRBV11-2	.	TGTGCCAGCAGCGACGGACTGGTGCAAGAGACCCAGTACTTC	CASSDGLVQETQYF
16	TRBJ2-7	few	TRBV4-1	.	TGCGCCAGCAGCCAAGATCAGGGTACCCTAGCTTACGAGCAGTACTTC	CASSQDQGTLAYEQYF
15	TRBJ2-7	.	TRBV13	.	TGTGCCAGCAGCTTCTTCTTGGACTCCTCCTACGAGCAGTACTTC	CASSFFLDSSYEQYF
12	TRBJ1-1	.	TRBV28	.	TGTGCCAGCCTATGGGGGAACACTGAAGCTTTCTTT	CASLWGNTEAFF
12	TRBJ1-2	.	TRBV9	.	TGTGCCAGCAGCTCTAGGACCTATGGCTACACCTTC	CASSSRTYGYTF
17	TRBJ2-1	few	TRBV5-1	TRBD2	TGCGCCAGCAGTTATCTCGGACTAGCGGGAGTCTACAATGAGCAGTTCTTC	CASSYLGLAGVYNEQFF
17	TRBJ2-2	few	TRBV15	.	TGTGCCACCAGCAGAGTGGCCGGGGCAAGGAGCACCGGGGAGCTGTTTTTT	CATSRVAGARSTGELFF
11	TRBJ1-1	.	TRBV20-1	TRBD1	TGCAGTGCTAGAGACACAGGGGCCACTTTCTTT	CSARDTGATFF
11	TRBJ2-5	.	TRBV2	.	TGTGCCGCCGCGGGGACAGAGACCCAGTACTTC	CAAAGTETQYF
15	TRBJ2-2	.	TRBV5-1	TRBD2	TGCGCCAGCAGCATGGGACTAGCGGGAACCGGGGAGCTGTTTTTT	CASSMGLAGTGELFF